Presented here are 21 T cell receptor beta chains from one specimen sequenced in a study of early T cells in non-severe SARS-CoV-2 infection. TCRdb ran MiXCR on the 5' RACE reads and lists one entry per CDR3 protein. The repertoire has around 50,000 distinct CDR3 sequences, roughly an eighth of them found once; the top ten carry around 2.8%. Sequencing was performed on whole blood. These receptor sequences come from an adult who was a healthcare worker with PCR-confirmed SARS-CoV-2 infection or an uninfected control (not recorded which).

This clonotype was picked up many times. The chain combines TRBV7-6 with TRBJ2-7, with D possibly being TRBD2 (5 bases). The V gene lost 1 base and the J gene lost 4 bases, with 8 bases spanning the gap. Germline values: CDR1 SGHVS, CDR2 FNYEAQ. This CDR3 region has 13 residues. The CDR3 DNA is TGTGCCAGCAGCTTAGACCTAGCTTACGAGCAGTACTTC. Translated, it gives CASSLDLAYEQYF.

The chain combines TRBV11-2 with TRBJ2-5; 7 nucleotides align to TRBD1. The CDR3 has 17 residues. In germline, CDR1 is SGHAT, CDR2 FQNNGV. V gave up 5 bases and J gave up 1 base; unmatched junction bases: 13. This CDR3 is CASSQGVRGSAQETQYF. CDR3 in DNA: TGTGCCAGCAGCCAGGGGGTCAGGGGCAGCGCCCAAGAGACCCAGTACTTC.

The chain combines TRBV11-3 with TRBJ1-1; D is ambiguous. This CDR3 is 14 amino acids long. V lost 2 bases to trimming and J lost 3 bases, with 10 bases between them. Per the germline V gene, CDR1 is SGHNT and CDR2 is YENEEA. The CDR3 DNA follows: TGTGCCAGCAGCTTAAGGAGTCTAGACACTGAAGCTTTCTTT. This gives the protein CASSLRSLDTEAFF. Full variable domain (missing parts from reference TRBV11-3 and TRBJ1-1): EAGVVQSPRYKIIEKKQPVAFWCNPISGHNTLYWYLQNLGQGPELLIRYENEEAVDDSQLPKDRFSAERLKGVDSTLKIQPAELGDSAVYLCASSLRSLDTEAFFGQGTRLTVV.

Ten or more counts support this clonotype. The V and J genes are TRBV11-2 and TRBJ1-6, with a weak D call TRBD1 (5 bases). This CDR3 spans 15 amino acids. V was shortened by 5 bases and J by 11 bases, with 19 bases between the two germline ends. Germline assignment: CDR1 SGHAT and CDR2 FQNNGV. DNA of the CDR3: TGTGCCAGCAGCCCCCGGGACGACTTATGGGCACCCCTCCACTTT. Residues: CASSPRDDLWAPLHF.

This chain connects TRBV12-3 or TRBV12-4 to TRBJ2-3; D unclear. This CDR3 is 12 amino acids long. V was shortened by 5 bases and J by 2 bases, with 5 bases between the two germline ends. CDR3 sequence reads: CASSDDTDTQYF. CDR3 DNA sequence: TGTGCCAGCAGTGACGACACAGATACGCAGTATTTT.

This chain joins TRBV7-9 and TRBJ2-1; possible D gene TRBD1, 6 bases. The CDR3 is made up of 17 amino acids. V was clipped by 2 bases and J by 2 bases, with 16 bases between them. CDR1 and CDR2 (germline): SEHNR, FQNEAQ (reference sequence). CDR3 loop: CASSLPRAGATYNEQFF. CDR3 nucleotides: TGTGCCAGCAGCTTACCCCGGGCAGGGGCCACCTACAATGAGCAGTTCTTC.

A few counts support this clonotype. The rearrangement uses TRBV30 and TRBJ1-5; no definite D call. The CDR3 is 11 residues long. The germline V gene has CDR1 GTSNPN and CDR2 SVGIG (reference sequence). V was trimmed by 1 base and J by 10 bases, leaving 8 bases between them. The CDR3 DNA sequence: TGTGCCTGGAGTGGAGGCGGTCCCCAGCATTTT. Residues: CAWSGGGPQHF.

Turning to this clonotype: This may be a read error, as it is one base from a much larger clone. The CDR3 region is CASSSCGDTQYF. CDR3 nucleotides: TGTGCCAGCAGCTCCTGCGGGGATACGCAGTATTTT. The chain has TRBV13 and TRBJ2-3; tentative D call: TRBD2 (5 bases). The CDR3 has 12 residues. Germline CDR1 is PRHDT and CDR2 is FYEKMQ (reference sequence). The ends were cut back, 4 bases at V and 6 bases at J, with 8 bases in the middle.

There are many counts of this clonotype. The chain joins TRBV5-1 to TRBJ1-1; the D is unclear. V lost 4 bases and J lost 3, with 25 bases in between. The CDR3 consists of 18 residues. Germline values: CDR1 SGHRS, CDR2 YFSETQ. Written as DNA, the CDR3 is TGCGCCAGCAGCCTCGGTGTGGGCGTGTTTAGCCCGGACACTGAAGCTTTCTTT. Its translation: CASSLGVGVFSPDTEAFF.

In its sample, this clonotype was seen a few times. The chain joins TRBV18 to TRBJ2-1; 15 bases are shared with TRBD2. The CDR3 length is 17 residues. Germline assignment: CDR1 KGHSH and CDR2 LQKENI. With V trimmed by 1 base and J by 10 bases, 8 bases remained unmatched. Here the CDR3 reads CASSPRGLAGGPREQFF. The CDR3 DNA sequence: TGTGCCAGCTCACCACGAGGACTAGCGGGGGGGCCGAGGGAGCAGTTCTTC.

The V gene is TRBV12-3 or TRBV12-4, the J gene TRBJ2-3, with 13 bases that match TRBD2. V lost 5 bases to trimming and J lost 7 bases; unmatched junction nucleotides: 6. The CDR3 extends over 15 amino acids. CDR3 sequence: CASSATSGRANTQYF. The CDR3 DNA is TGTGCCAGCAGTGCTACTAGCGGGAGGGCCAATACGCAGTATTTT.

About this clonotype itself: A read error may explain this, as a much larger clone is one base away. CDR3 loop: CASSLEAFLGAQYF. The CDR3 nucleotides are TGTGCCAGCAGCCTAGAGGCCTTTCTTGGTGCGCAGTATTTT. This sequence joins TRBV11-2 and TRBJ2-3, with D uncertain. CDR1 and CDR2 (germline): SGHAT, FQNNGV. The CDR3 is 14 residues long.

At least ten counts were recorded for this clonotype. The rearrangement links TRBV7-9 to TRBJ2-7; no reliable D call. CDR3 length: 14 residues. Trimming cost V 2 bases and J 2 bases, with 10 bases left between them. CDR1 and CDR2 from the germline V gene are SEHNR and FQNEAQ (reference sequence). The CDR3 nucleotides read TGTGCCAGCAGCTTACCGGGTCAGCCCTACGAGCAGTACTTC. Protein product: CASSLPGQPYEQYF.

Notes on this clonotype: One end of the junction is discordant with germline, which a read error may explain. The chain couples TRBV5-6 to TRBJ2-3, with TRBD2 identical over 7 bases. The CDR3 consists of 16 residues. Germline V gene lookup returns CDR1 SGHDT and CDR2 YYEEEE. CDR3 bases: TGTACCAGCAGCTTATTCGGTCCGCGGGAGACAGATACGCAGTATTTT. Translation: CTSSLFGPRETDTQYF.

This clonotype was seen repeatedly, ten times or more. The chain joins TRBV27 to TRBJ1-2; D unclear. CDR3 length: 13 amino acids. Germline CDR1 MNHEY, CDR2 SMNVEV (reference sequence). V lost 5 bases, J lost 8 bases, and 15 bases lay in between. CDR3 loop: CASSPRLSTGYTF. CDR3 DNA sequence: TGTGCCAGCAGTCCCCGCCTGTCCACGGGCTACACCTTC.

This clonotype was found many times. The CDR3 sequence: CSVVVTEAFF. As DNA, the CDR3 is TGCAGCGTTGTAGTCACTGAAGCTTTCTTT. This sequence joins TRBV29-1 and TRBJ1-1; D is unclear. Germline V gene data show CDR1 as SQVTM and CDR2 as ANQGSEA. V shed 4 bases and J shed 4 bases, with 4 bases lying between them. The CDR3 is 10 amino acids.

The chain employs TRBV7-9 and TRBJ2-7; a possible D gene is TRBD1 (6 bases). The germline gives CDR1 SEHNR, CDR2 FQNEAQ (reference sequence). CDR3 length: 16 residues. Trimming shortened V by 5 bases and J by 3 bases, and 20 bases separated the two germline ends. The CDR3 here is CASSPLVGGAGYEQYF. Here the CDR3 DNA reads TGTGCCAGCAGCCCCCTCGTTGGGGGCGCAGGCTACGAGCAGTACTTC.

This clonotype was seen repeatedly, ten times or more. The chain has TRBV20-1 and TRBJ2-3; D unclear. The CDR3 is 12 amino acids. Germline V gene data show CDR1 as DFQATT and CDR2 as SNEGSKA (reference sequence). V was pared by 6 bases and J by 1 base, with 8 bases between. The CDR3 region has the DNA TGCAGTGCCGCCGAGGGCACAGATACGCAGTATTTT. It encodes CSAAEGTDTQYF.

The sample holds many counts of this clonotype. The chain has TRBV20-1 and TRBJ2-1, with 12 bases fitting TRBD2. This CDR3 spans 14 amino acids. Germline CDR1 DFQATT, CDR2 SNEGSKA (reference sequence). V dropped 3 bases and J dropped 5; count of bases not matched to a gene: 2. The CDR3 sequence: CSASRTSGNNEQFF. The CDR3 bases are TGCAGTGCTAGCAGGACTAGCGGGAACAATGAGCAGTTCTTC.

This clonotype was recorded many times. This sequence joins TRBV5-1 and TRBJ2-7; weak D call: TRBD1 (6 bases). V was shortened by 3 bases and J by 7 bases, with 20 bases between the two germline ends. The CDR3 loop spans 15 amino acids. Germline V gives CDR1 SGHRS, CDR2 YFSETQ. CDR3 coding DNA: TGCGCCAGCAGCTACCCAGGGGACCTAGATAGGGAGCAGTACTTC. Translation gives CASSYPGDLDREQYF.

This clonotype has ten or more counts. The rearrangement links TRBV15 to TRBJ2-7; 9 bases align to TRBD1. The CDR3 totals 16 residues. The germline gives CDR1 LNHNV, CDR2 YYDKDF (reference sequence). Trimming removed 0 bases from V and 5 bases from J; junction bases left unmatched: 8. The CDR3 sequence is CATSRDWDRDWNEQYF. CDR3 sequence (DNA): TGTGCCACCAGCAGAGACTGGGACAGGGATTGGAACGAGCAGTACTTC.